The next 9 T cell receptor beta chains were all read from a single sample in a study of human T cells and chemical hapten exposure. Time point indicated: patch test 1, 2 weeks after DPC sensitization. Treatment given: therapeutic diphenylcyclopropenone sensitization with weekly scalp DPC. TCRdb re-called the RACE reads through MiXCR, storing one row per CDR3 protein. The table shows 75,000 to 100,000 distinct CDR3 sequences, with around 11% occurring only once. The sequences come from whole blood, collected in connection with sensitization to the hapten diphenylcyclopropenone (DPC). These TCRs come from a woman aged 55-69 years with alopecia areata. Some clones in this sample may be carry-over from other donors' samples.

The chain employs TRBV18 and TRBJ2-5, with D perhaps matching TRBD2 (6 bases). The germline V and J ends were trimmed by 3 bases and 5 bases, with 19 bases remaining between them. The V gene's germline CDR1 is KGHSH and CDR2 LQKENI. The CDR3 totals 16 residues. The CDR3 sequence is CASSPRGRGDGETQYF. In DNA form, the CDR3 reads TGTGCCAGCTCACCCCGAGGGCGGGGCGACGGGGAGACCCAGTACTTC.

This clonotype was detected a few times. V is TRBV7-8 and J is TRBJ2-3, with D possibly matching TRBD2 (5 bases). This CDR3 region has 17 residues. The germline V gene has CDR1 SGHVS and CDR2 FQNEAQ. The V end was cut by 4 bases, the J end by 0 bases, with 17 bases between. CDR3 sequence (DNA): TGTGCCAGCAGCTACCGACGGACTGTTGGTAGCACAGATACGCAGTATTTT. This encodes CASSYRRTVGSTDTQYF.

This clonotype was counted ten times or more. The chain has TRBV12-5 and TRBJ1-6; D gene uncertain. V lost 8 bases and J lost 10, with 15 bases in between. The CDR3 consists of 13 residues. CDR1 is LGHNT and CDR2 is FRNRAP in the germline V gene. CDR3 residues: CASLSTDRSPLHF. CDR3 DNA: TGTGCTAGTTTGTCAACCGATCGGTCACCCCTCCACTTT.

This clonotype was detected only a few times. V and J are TRBV5-6 and TRBJ2-7; TRBD1 matches 8 bases. Trimming removed 3 bases from V and 3 bases from J; junction bases left unmatched: 5. The CDR3 is 14 residues long. CDR1 is SGHDT and CDR2 is YYEEEE in the germline V gene. CDR3 region: CASSSGQGYYEQYF. The CDR3 DNA reads as TGTGCCAGCAGCTCCGGACAGGGATACTACGAGCAGTACTTC.

The CDR3 DNA is TGTGCCAGCAGCCAGTGGACCCCGCCGGAAGCTTTCTTT. This translates into CASSQWTPPEAFF. This rearrangement joins TRBV5-5 to TRBJ1-1, with D hard to call. The CDR3 totals 13 residues. Germline assignment: CDR1 SGHKS and CDR2 YYEKEE (reference sequence). V lost 4 bases, J lost 8 bases, and 15 bases lay in between.

This clonotype occurred a few times. The gene calls are TRBV11-2 and TRBJ2-3, with D tentatively TRBD1 or TRBD2 (6 bases each). The V gene lost 5 bases and the J gene lost 5 bases, with 11 bases spanning the gap. From germline, CDR1 is SGHAT and CDR2 FQNNGV. This CDR3 is 13 amino acids long. CDR3 in amino acids: CASSGGGGDTQYF. CDR3 nucleotides: TGTGCCAGCAGCGGTGGAGGGGGAGATACGCAGTATTTT.

A few counts support this clonotype. This rearrangement joins TRBV9 to TRBJ2-3; the D gene could be TRBD1 or TRBD2 (5 bases each). The germline gives CDR1 SGDLS, CDR2 YYNGEE. The CDR3 runs to 15 residues. The V gene lost 5 bases and the J gene lost 2 bases, with 15 bases spanning the gap. The CDR3 loop is CASSRRDLSTDTQYF. The CDR3 nucleotides are TGTGCCAGCAGTCGCCGGGACCTCTCCACAGATACGCAGTATTTT.

The V gene is TRBV27, the J gene TRBJ2-1; 8 bases map to TRBD1. Per the germline V gene, CDR1 is MNHEY and CDR2 is SMNVEV (reference sequence). J gave up 6 bases and V 2 bases, and 9 bases lay outside the gene matches. The CDR3 contains 16 residues. The CDR3 loop reads CASSLIPGDRLNEQFF. CDR3 coding DNA: TGTGCCAGCAGTTTAATTCCGGGGGACAGGCTCAATGAGCAGTTCTTC.

This clonotype was picked up many times. V usage is TRBV29-1 and J usage is TRBJ1-1, with D maybe TRBD1 (5 bases). The germline CDR1 and CDR2 sequences are SQVTM and ANQGSEA. V lost 5 bases and J lost 3, with 19 bases in between. The CDR3 runs to 15 residues. CDR3 DNA sequence: TGCAGCGTTTCAGGGACCGGCGGGGGGGACACTGAAGCTTTCTTT. This translates into CSVSGTGGGDTEAFF.